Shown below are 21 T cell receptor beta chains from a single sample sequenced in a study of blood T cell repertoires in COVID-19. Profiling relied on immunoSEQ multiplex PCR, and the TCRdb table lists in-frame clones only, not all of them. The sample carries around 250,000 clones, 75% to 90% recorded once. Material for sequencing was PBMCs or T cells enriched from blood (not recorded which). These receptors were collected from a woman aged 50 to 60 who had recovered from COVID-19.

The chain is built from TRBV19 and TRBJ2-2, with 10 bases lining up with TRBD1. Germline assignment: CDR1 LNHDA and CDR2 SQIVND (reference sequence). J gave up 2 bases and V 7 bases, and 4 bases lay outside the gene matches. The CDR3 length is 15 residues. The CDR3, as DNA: TGTGCCAGTACTTGGGACAGGGGTAACACCGGGGAGCTGTTTTTT. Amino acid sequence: CASTWDRGNTGELFF.

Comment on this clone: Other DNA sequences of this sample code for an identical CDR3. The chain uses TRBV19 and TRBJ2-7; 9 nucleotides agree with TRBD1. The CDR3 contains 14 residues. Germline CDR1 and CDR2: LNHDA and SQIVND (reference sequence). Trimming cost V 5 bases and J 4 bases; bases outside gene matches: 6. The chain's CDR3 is CASSPGQGPYEQYF. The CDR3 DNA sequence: TGTGCCAGTAGTCCTGGACAGGGGCCATACGAGCAGTACTTC. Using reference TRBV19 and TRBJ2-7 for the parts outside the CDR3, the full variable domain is DGGITQSPKYLFRKEGQNVTLSCEQNLNHDAMYWYRQDPGQGLRLIYYSQIVNDFQKGDIAEGYSVSREKKESFPLTVTSAQKNPTAFYLCASSPGQGPYEQYFGPGTRLTVT.

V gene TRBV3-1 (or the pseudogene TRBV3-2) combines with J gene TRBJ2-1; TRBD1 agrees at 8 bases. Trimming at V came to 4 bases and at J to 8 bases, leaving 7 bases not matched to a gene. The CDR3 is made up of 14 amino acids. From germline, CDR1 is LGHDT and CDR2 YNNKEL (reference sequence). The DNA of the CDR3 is TGTGCCAGCAGCCTGCGACAGGGGTTTGATGAGCAGTTCTTC. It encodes CASSLRQGFDEQFF.

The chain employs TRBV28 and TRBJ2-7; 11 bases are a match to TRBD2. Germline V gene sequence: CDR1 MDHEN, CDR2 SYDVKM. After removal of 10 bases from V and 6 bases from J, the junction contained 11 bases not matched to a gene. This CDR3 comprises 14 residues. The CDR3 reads CATQVAGGPGEQYF. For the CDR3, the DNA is TGTGCCACCCAAGTAGCGGGAGGGCCGGGCGAGCAGTACTTC.

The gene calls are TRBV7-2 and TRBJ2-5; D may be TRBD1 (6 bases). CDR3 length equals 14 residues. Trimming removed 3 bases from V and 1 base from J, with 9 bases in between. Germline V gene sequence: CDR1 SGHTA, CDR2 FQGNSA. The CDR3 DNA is TGTGCCAGCAGCTTCGCAGGGGCCCAAGAGACCCAGTACTTC. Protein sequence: CASSFAGAQETQYF.

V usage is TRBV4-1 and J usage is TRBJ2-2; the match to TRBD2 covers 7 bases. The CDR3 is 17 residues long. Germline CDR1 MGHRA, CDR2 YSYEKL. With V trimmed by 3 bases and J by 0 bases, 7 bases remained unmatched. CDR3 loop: CASSHFGTKTNTGELFF. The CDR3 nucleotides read TGCGCCAGCAGCCATTTCGGGACTAAAACGAACACCGGGGAGCTGTTTTTT.

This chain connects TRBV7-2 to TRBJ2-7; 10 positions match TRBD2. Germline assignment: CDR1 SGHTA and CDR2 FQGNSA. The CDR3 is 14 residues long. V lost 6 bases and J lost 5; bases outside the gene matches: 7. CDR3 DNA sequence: TGTGCCAGCAGTAGACCCGGGACTAGCGACGAGCAGTACTTC. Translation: CASSRPGTSDEQYF.

The chain's CDR3 is CASSPSTLLADQETQYF. DNA for the CDR3: TGTGCCAGCAGCCCTTCGACCTTACTAGCGGATCAAGAGACCCAGTACTTC. This sequence joins TRBV7-8 and TRBJ2-5, with 8 bases identical to TRBD2. The CDR3 spans 17 residues. The V gene end was trimmed by 5 bases and the J gene end by 2 bases; junction bases not matched to a gene: 13. Germline-derived CDR1 and CDR2 are SGHVS and FQNEAQ. Looking up the rest from reference TRBV7-8 and TRBJ2-5 gives the full variable domain: GAGVSQSPRYKVAKRGQDVALRCDPISGHVSLFWYQQALGQGPEFLTYFQNEAQLDKSGLPSDRFFAERPEGSVSTLKIQRTQQEDSAVYLCASSPSTLLADQETQYFGPGTRLLVL.

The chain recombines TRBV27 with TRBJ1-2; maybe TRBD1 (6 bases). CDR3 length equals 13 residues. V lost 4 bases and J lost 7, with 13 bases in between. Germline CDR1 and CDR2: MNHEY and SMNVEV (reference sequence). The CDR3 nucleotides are TGTGCCAGCAGTTCCCGAGGGGGAGCTGGCTACACCTTC. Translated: CASSSRGGAGYTF.

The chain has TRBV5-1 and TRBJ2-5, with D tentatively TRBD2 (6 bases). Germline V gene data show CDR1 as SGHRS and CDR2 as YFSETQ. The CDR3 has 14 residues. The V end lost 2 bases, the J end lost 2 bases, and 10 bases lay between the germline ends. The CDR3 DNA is TGCGCCAGCAGCTTTGGGACTCAACAAGAGACCCAGTACTTC. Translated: CASSFGTQQETQYF.

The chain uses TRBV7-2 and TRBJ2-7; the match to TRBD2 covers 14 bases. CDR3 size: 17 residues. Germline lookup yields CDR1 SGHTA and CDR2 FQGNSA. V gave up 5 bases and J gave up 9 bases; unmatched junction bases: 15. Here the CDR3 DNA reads TGTGCCAGCAGCCCCCGGCTGGGACTAGCGGGAGAAGGTGTGCAGTACTTC. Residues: CASSPRLGLAGEGVQYF.

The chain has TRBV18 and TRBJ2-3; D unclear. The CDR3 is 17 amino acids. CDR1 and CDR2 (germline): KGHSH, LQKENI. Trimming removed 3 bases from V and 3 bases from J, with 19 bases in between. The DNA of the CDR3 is TGTGCCAGCTCACCGTCAGGTTCCCTGAAAGTGACAGATACGCAGTATTTT. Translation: CASSPSGSLKVTDTQYF.

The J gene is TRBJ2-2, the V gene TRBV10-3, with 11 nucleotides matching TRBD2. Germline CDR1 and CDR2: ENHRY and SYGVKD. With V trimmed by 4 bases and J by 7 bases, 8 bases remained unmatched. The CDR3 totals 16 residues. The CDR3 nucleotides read TGTGCCATCAGTGCGACTAGCGGGACTTCGTTCGGGGAGCTGTTTTTT. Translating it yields CAISATSGTSFGELFF.

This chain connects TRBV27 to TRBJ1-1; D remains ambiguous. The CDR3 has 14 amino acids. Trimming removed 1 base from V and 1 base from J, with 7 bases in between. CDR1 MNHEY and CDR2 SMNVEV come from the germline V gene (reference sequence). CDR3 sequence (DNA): TGTGCCAGCAGTTTATATACTGAGAACACTGAAGCTTTCTTT. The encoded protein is CASSLYTENTEAFF.

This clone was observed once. CDR3 in amino acids: CASSSTPRLNTEAFF. The DNA of the CDR3 is TGTGCCAGCAGTTCTACCCCCCGATTGAACACTGAAGCTTTCTTT. The V call is TRBV28, the J call TRBJ1-1; no firm D call. Between the trimmed V and J ends, which lost 4 bases and 0 bases, there was a span of 12 bases. The CDR3 has 15 amino acids. Germline V gives CDR1 MDHEN, CDR2 SYDVKM.

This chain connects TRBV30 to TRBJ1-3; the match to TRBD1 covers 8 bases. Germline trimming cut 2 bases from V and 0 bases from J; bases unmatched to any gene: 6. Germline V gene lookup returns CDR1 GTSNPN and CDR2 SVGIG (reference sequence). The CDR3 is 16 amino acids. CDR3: CAWSRDRRISGNTIYF. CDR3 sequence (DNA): TGTGCCTGGAGTCGGGACAGGCGCATCTCTGGAAACACCATATATTTT. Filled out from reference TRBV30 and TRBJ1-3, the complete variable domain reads SQTIHQWPATLVQPVGSPLSLECTVEGTSNPNLYWYRQAAGRGLQLLFYSVGIGQISSEVPQNLSASRPQDRQFILSSKKLLLSDSGFYLCAWSRDRRISGNTIYFGEGSWLTVV.

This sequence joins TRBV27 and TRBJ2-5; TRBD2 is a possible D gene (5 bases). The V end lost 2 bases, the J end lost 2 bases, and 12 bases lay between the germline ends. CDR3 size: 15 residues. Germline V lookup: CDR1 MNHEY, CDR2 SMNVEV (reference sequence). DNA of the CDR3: TGTGCCAGCAGTTTAGGGTCTAGCTTACAAGAGACCCAGTACTTC. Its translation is CASSLGSSLQETQYF.

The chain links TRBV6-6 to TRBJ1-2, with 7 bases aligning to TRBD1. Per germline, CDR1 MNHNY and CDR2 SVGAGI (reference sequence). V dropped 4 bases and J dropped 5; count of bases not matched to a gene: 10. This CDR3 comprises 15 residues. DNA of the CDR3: TGTGCCAGCAGTTCACAGGGGCGTATGAGATATGGCTACACCTTC. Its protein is CASSSQGRMRYGYTF.

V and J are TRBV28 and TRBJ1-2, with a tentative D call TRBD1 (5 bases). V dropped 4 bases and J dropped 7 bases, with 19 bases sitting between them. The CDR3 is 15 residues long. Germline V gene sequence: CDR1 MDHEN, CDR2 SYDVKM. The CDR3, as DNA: TGTGCCAGCAGTTCGGGCGCAGGAGGGGATACTGGCTACACCTTC. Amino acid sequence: CASSSGAGGDTGYTF.

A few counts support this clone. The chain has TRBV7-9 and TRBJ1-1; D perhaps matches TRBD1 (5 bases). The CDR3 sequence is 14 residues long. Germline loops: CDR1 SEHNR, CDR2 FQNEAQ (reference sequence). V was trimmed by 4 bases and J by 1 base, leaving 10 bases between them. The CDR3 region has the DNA TGTGCCAGCAGCTGGGGCAGGGCGAACACTGAAGCTTTCTTT. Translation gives CASSWGRANTEAFF.

CDR3 protein: CASTSGGSYNEQFF. In DNA form, the CDR3 reads TGTGCCAGCACCTCGGGCGGGAGTTACAATGAGCAGTTCTTC. The chain uses TRBV3-1 (or the pseudogene TRBV3-2) and TRBJ2-1; 7 nucleotides line up with TRBD2. J lost 4 bases, V lost 7 bases, and 7 bases had no gene match. Looked up from germline, CDR1 is LGHDT and CDR2 is YNNKEL (reference sequence). The length of the CDR3 is 14 residues.